One and the same sample provided the 30 T cell receptor beta chains below, sequenced in a study of T cell clusters in autoimmune cytopenias (dated by TCRdb to about 2019). Per sample, roughly 260 ng of peripheral blood genomic DNA, tens of thousands of genome equivalents, was used for TRB amplification. Sequencing relied on an Illumina MiSeq. TRB rearrangements were amplified by multiplex PCR using a touch-down protocol with TRB-A and TRB-B primer pools mixed in one tube. TCRdb reprocessed the reads and provides one entry for every CDR3 protein sequence; no DNA is given. The table kept for this sample lists some 4,000 distinct CDR3 sequences. Over 15% of the sample is in the top ten clones. Sequencing was carried out using peripheral blood. These receptors were taken from a human donor with an autoimmune cytopenia or autoimmune hepatitis (not recorded which).

V and J are TRBV6-5 and TRBJ2-2; the TRBD1 assignment by TCRdb is unverifiable without DNA. The V gene's germline CDR1 is MNHEY and CDR2 SVGAGI. The CDR3 length is 14 residues. CDR3 loop: CASSPGTGAGELFF.

This clonotype counts as medium-sized by frequency. V and J are TRBV6-4 and TRBJ2-3; the D call of TRBD2 rests on TCRdb alone, since no DNA is present to check it. The CDR3 has 15 residues. Germline values: CDR1 MRHNA, CDR2 SNTAGT. The CDR3 loop is CASSEAGLSTDTQYF.

Judged by frequency, this clonotype is medium-sized. V gene TRBV12-3 or TRBV12-4 combines with J gene TRBJ1-5; TCRdb selects TRBD1, and the lack of DNA leaves this call unchecked. This CDR3 contains 15 residues. CDR3 region: CASSFGGHNNQPQHF.

This clonotype is classed as medium-sized by frequency. The chain links TRBV5-6 to TRBJ2-3; with no DNA, the TCRdb D assignment of TRBD2 cannot be verified. Per the germline V gene, CDR1 is SGHDT and CDR2 is YYEEEE. This CDR3 has 14 residues. This CDR3 is CASSLTSGGVTQYF.

This clonotype ranks as medium-sized (0.01 to 0.1%) in terms of frequency. The CDR3: CAWSQQLLTYNSPLHF. The chain combines TRBV30 with TRBJ1-6. The CDR3 is 16 amino acids. Looked up from germline, CDR1 is GTSNPN and CDR2 is SVGIG (reference sequence).

This clonotype shows up as medium-sized by frequency. The chain couples TRBV7-6 to TRBJ2-1; TCRdb proposes TRBD1, but this gene call is untestable without DNA. Germline values: CDR1 SGHVS, CDR2 FNYEAQ. The CDR3 covers 15 residues. The CDR3 loop reads CASSLNGGLYNEQFF.

The rearrangement uses TRBV4-3 and TRBJ1-2; checking the TCRdb D call of TRBD1 is not possible without DNA. Germline-derived CDR1 and CDR2 are LGHNA and YSLEER. This CDR3 has 16 residues. The CDR3 here is CASSQSFPGANYGYTF.

This clonotype is medium-sized by frequency. The chain couples TRBV10-3 to TRBJ2-7; no DNA is available, so the TRBD1 call from TCRdb remains unchecked. Germline CDR1 is ENHRY and CDR2 is SYGVKD. The CDR3 runs to 14 residues. CDR3 residues: CAISATDNSYEQYF.

The J gene is TRBJ2-5, the V gene TRBV6-6; TCRdb reports TRBD2, a call that lacks DNA to check it against. The CDR3 runs to 15 residues. Germline V gives CDR1 MNHNY, CDR2 SVGAGI (reference sequence). This CDR3 is CASTGLAGGRETQYF.

This clonotype registers medium-sized by frequency. This chain connects TRBV6-5 to TRBJ1-3. Per germline, CDR1 MNHEY and CDR2 SVGAGI. The CDR3 spans 15 residues. The CDR3 region is CASSYGEKTGNTIYF.

The chain has TRBV12-3 or TRBV12-4 and TRBJ2-5; TCRdb's assignment of TRBD2 cannot be checked, as there is no DNA. The CDR3 length is 18 residues. The CDR3 loop reads CASSNGLAGGPYRETQYF.

This clonotype is medium-sized by frequency. The gene calls are TRBV7-6 and TRBJ2-7; the TCRdb call, TRBD2, lacks DNA for checking. The germline V gene encodes CDR1 SGHVS and CDR2 FNYEAQ. The CDR3 loop spans 14 amino acids. CDR3 protein: CASSLAGGGYEQYF. Full variable domain (outside the CDR3, taken from reference TRBV7-6 and TRBJ2-7): GAGVSQSPRYKVTKRGQDVALRCDPISGHVSLYWYRQALGQGPEFLTYFNYEAQQDKSGLPNDRFSAERPEGSISTLTIQRTEQRDSAMYRCASSLAGGGYEQYFGPGTRLTVT.

The J gene is TRBJ2-2, the V gene TRBV6-2 or TRBV6-3; with no DNA, the TCRdb D assignment of TRBD1 cannot be verified. This CDR3 spans 13 amino acids. CDR1 is MNHEY, CDR2 SVGEGT, per germline. CDR3 in amino acids: CASTRGNTGELFF.

This clonotype registers medium-sized by frequency. V and J are TRBV5-6 and TRBJ1-6; the D call of TRBD1 rests on TCRdb alone, since no DNA is present to check it. Germline V lookup: CDR1 SGHDT, CDR2 YYEEEE. The CDR3 consists of 13 residues. CDR3 region: CASKGQGTRALHF.

According to its frequency, this clonotype is medium-sized. The rearrangement joins TRBV6-6 to TRBJ1-4; TCRdb designates TRBD1, a call that cannot be tested without DNA. CDR1 MNHNY and CDR2 SVGAGI come from the germline V gene (reference sequence). The CDR3 is made up of 15 amino acids. The CDR3 protein is CASNPLGGAVDKLFF.

This clonotype is called medium-sized (0.01 to 0.1%) based on its frequency. The chain employs TRBV12-3 or TRBV12-4 and TRBJ1-6; TCRdb lists TRBD1, though no DNA is available to test this call. The CDR3 is made up of 14 amino acids. CDR3 loop: CASSRDRAGSPLHF.

Measured by frequency, this clonotype is medium-sized. The V call is TRBV6-5, the J call TRBJ1-5; the TRBD1 assignment by TCRdb is unverifiable without DNA. This CDR3 comprises 14 residues. Germline V lookup: CDR1 MNHEY, CDR2 SVGAGI. The CDR3 here is CASDARGSNQPQHF.

According to its frequency, this clonotype is medium-sized. The chain recombines TRBV6-5 with TRBJ2-7; the D call of TRBD2 rests on TCRdb alone, since no DNA is present to check it. This CDR3 has 14 residues. CDR1 is MNHEY, CDR2 SVGAGI, per germline. The CDR3 sequence: CASKWTGSSYEQYF.

The chain uses TRBV6-5 and TRBJ2-7. The CDR3 runs to 15 residues. CDR1 and CDR2 (germline): MNHEY, SVGAGI. CDR3 loop: CASSYSGRGTYEQYF.

This clonotype is labeled medium-sized based on frequency. The J gene is TRBJ2-1, the V gene TRBV6-5; TCRdb lists TRBD1, though no DNA is available to test this call. This CDR3 spans 15 amino acids. Germline assignment: CDR1 MNHEY and CDR2 SVGAGI. CDR3 region: CASRLGTGGYNEQFF.

Its frequency marks this clonotype as medium-sized. The chain has TRBV20-1 and TRBJ2-3. This CDR3 contains 12 residues. CDR1 and CDR2 from the germline V gene are DFQATT and SNEGSKA (reference sequence). CDR3 protein: CSAPMGPDTQYF.

This clonotype shows up as medium-sized (0.01 to 0.1%) by frequency. The rearrangement uses TRBV5-6 and TRBJ2-3; TCRdb indicates TRBD1, and absent DNA this call remains unverified. The CDR3 runs to 16 residues. Per the germline V gene, CDR1 is SGHDT and CDR2 is YYEEEE. The CDR3 protein is CASSSLGGRGTDTQYF.

V usage is TRBV18 and J usage is TRBJ1-2; TCRdb's D gene call, TRBD1, goes unchecked for lack of DNA. Germline V lookup: CDR1 KGHSH, CDR2 LQKENI. The CDR3 has 14 amino acids. This CDR3 is CASSPRDRYYGYTF.

According to its frequency, this clonotype is medium-sized. The chain carries TRBV5-5 and TRBJ2-1; the TCRdb D gene call, TRBD2, has no DNA to confirm it. The CDR3 length is 18 residues. The germline V gene has CDR1 SGHKS and CDR2 YYEKEE (reference sequence). CDR3 in amino acids: CASSLLGLAGGLNNEQFF.

Judged by frequency, this clonotype is medium-sized (0.01 to 0.1%). The chain uses TRBV12-3 or TRBV12-4 and TRBJ2-7. The CDR3 consists of 11 residues. CDR3 in amino acids: CASSSQYEQYF.

J is TRBJ2-7 and V is TRBV19; the TRBD1 assignment by TCRdb is unverifiable without DNA. Germline assignment: CDR1 LNHDA and CDR2 SQIVND (reference sequence). This CDR3 has 14 amino acids. The CDR3 sequence is CASSMSGQGYEQYF.

By frequency, this clonotype registers medium-sized (0.01 to 0.1%). This chain joins TRBV30 and TRBJ1-5. The germline V gene encodes CDR1 GTSNPN and CDR2 SVGIG (reference sequence). The CDR3 is 14 amino acids. This CDR3 reads CAWSGLNSNQPQHF. Combining the CDR3 with reference TRBV30 and TRBJ1-5 gives the whole variable domain SQTIHQWPATLVQPVGSPLSLECTVEGTSNPNLYWYRQAAGRGLQLLFYSVGIGQISSEVPQNLSASRPQDRQFILSSKKLLLSDSGFYLCAWSGLNSNQPQHFGDGTRLSIL.

This chain connects TRBV7-3 to TRBJ2-1; TCRdb designates TRBD1, a call that cannot be tested without DNA. Germline V gene data show CDR1 as SGHTA and CDR2 as FQGTGA. The CDR3 has 15 residues. This CDR3 reads CASSLLQGSWNEQFF.

The chain couples TRBV6-5 to TRBJ1-3. The CDR3 is 13 amino acids. Germline V CDR1 and CDR2: MNHEY, SVGAGI. The CDR3: CASSLHTGNTIYF.

Judged by frequency, this clonotype is medium-sized. The chain uses TRBV29-1 and TRBJ2-2; TCRdb's D call of TRBD2 is untestable without DNA. This CDR3 is 15 amino acids long. From germline, CDR1 is SQVTM and CDR2 ANQGSEA. The CDR3 protein is CSVAVLAGSTGELFF.